Each of the 24 T cell receptor beta chains below was sequenced from the same sample in a study of control samples from healthy donors and cancer patients. Data came from immunoSEQ multiplex PCR; TCRdb stores just in-frame clones and leaves some out. The repertoire includes under 70,000 clones, 88% of them detected once, and roughly 3.8% sits in the top ten. The source material was blood. The receptors shown here come from a man aged 45-65 years in good health.

The V call is TRBV5-1, the J call TRBJ2-1, with 9 bases identical to TRBD1. Germline-derived CDR1 and CDR2 are SGHRS and YFSETQ. V shed 0 bases and J 5 bases; nucleotides not matched to a gene: 9. The CDR3 contains 17 residues. CDR3 loop: CASSLVRQGGINNEQFF. The CDR3 region has the DNA TGCGCCAGCAGCTTGGTCCGACAGGGGGGGATTAACAATGAGCAGTTCTTC.

The CDR3 loop is CASSAGTPGNQPQHF. The CDR3 DNA is TGTGCCAGCAGCGCCGGGACGCCCGGCAATCAGCCCCAGCATTTT. V gene TRBV7-8 combines with J gene TRBJ1-5, with a weak D call TRBD1 (5 bases). The germline V gene has CDR1 SGHVS and CDR2 FQNEAQ. The CDR3 has 15 amino acids. V was cut by 5 bases and J by 2 bases, with 13 bases left in between.

The genes are TRBV4-3 and TRBJ2-1; D possibly corresponds to TRBD1 (5 bases). The CDR3 extends over 14 amino acids. Trimming took 0 bases from V and 9 from J, leaving 12 bases between them. Per the germline V gene, CDR1 is LGHNA and CDR2 is YSLEER. CDR3 DNA: TGCGCCAGCAGCCAAGATTCTGGGGCGATTGAGCAGTTCTTC. Amino acid sequence: CASSQDSGAIEQFF.

J is TRBJ2-7 and V is TRBV2, with D tentatively TRBD1 (6 bases). Germline CDR1 is SNHLY and CDR2 is FYNNEI. Trimming took 4 bases from V and 2 from J, leaving 12 bases between them. The CDR3 sequence is 14 residues long. CDR3 DNA: TGTGCCAGCAGTGTGGACAGTGTCACCTACGAGCAGTACTTC. Translated, it gives CASSVDSVTYEQYF. The whole variable domain, remainder taken from reference TRBV2 and TRBJ2-7, is EPEVTQTPSHQVTQMGQEVILRCVPISNHLYFYWYRQILGQKVEFLVSFYNNEISEKSEIFDDQFSVERPDGSNFTLKIRSTKLEDSAMYFCASSVDSVTYEQYFGPGTRLTVT.

The chain joins TRBV29-1 to TRBJ2-1, with D possibly matching TRBD2 (5 bases). CDR1 is SQVTM, CDR2 ANQGSEA, per germline. V was cut by 2 bases and J by 6 bases, with 14 bases left in between. The CDR3 is 14 residues long. CDR3 in amino acids: CSVESRLGGNEQFF. In nucleotides, the CDR3 is TGCAGCGTTGAATCCCGCCTCGGAGGCAATGAGCAGTTCTTC.

V and J are TRBV19 and TRBJ1-5; weak D call: TRBD1 (5 bases). Trimming removed 10 bases at V and 5 bases at J, with 24 bases between. Germline V CDR1 and CDR2: LNHDA, SQIVND (reference sequence). This CDR3 has 16 residues. In DNA, the CDR3 is TGTGCCACGACCACTGCTATCGGGGGTTGGGATCAGCCCCAGCATTTT. It is translated as CATTTAIGGWDQPQHF.

V usage is TRBV29-1 and J usage is TRBJ1-5; D not resolved. V lost 1 base and J 1 base, leaving 5 bases between the germline ends. This CDR3 is 13 amino acids long. Germline CDR1 is SQVTM and CDR2 is ANQGSEA. In nucleotides, the CDR3 is TGCAGCGTTGAAGTTGACAGCAATCAGCCCCAGCATTTT. Protein product: CSVEVDSNQPQHF. The full variable domain, with the rest looked up from reference TRBV29-1 and TRBJ1-5, is SAVISQKPSRDICQRGTSLTIQCQVDSQVTMMFWYRQQPGQSLTLIATANQGSEATYESGFVIDKFPISRPNLTFSTLTVSNMSPEDSSIYLCSVEVDSNQPQHFGDGTRLSIL.

This clone is a singleton in its sample. This chain connects TRBV24-1 to TRBJ2-5, with 13 bases lining up with TRBD2. This CDR3 is built from 16 residues. V trimming: 4 bases; J trimming: 6 bases; junction bases outside the gene matches: 7. The germline V gene encodes CDR1 KGHDR and CDR2 SFDVKD. In DNA, the CDR3 is TGTGCCACCAGTGACCCCGGGACTAGCGGGACACAGACCCAGTACTTC. Protein product: CATSDPGTSGTQTQYF.

This chain links TRBV2 with TRBJ2-1; 9 nucleotides match TRBD2. This CDR3 contains 15 residues. Germline V gene data show CDR1 as SNHLY and CDR2 as FYNNEI. After removal of 3 bases from V and 1 base from J, the junction contained 1 base not matched to a gene. This chain's CDR3 is CASSEREGSYNEQFF. CDR3 in DNA: TGTGCCAGCAGTGAGCGGGAGGGTTCCTACAATGAGCAGTTCTTC. Supplemented by reference TRBV2 and TRBJ2-1, the full variable domain reads EPEVTQTPSHQVTQMGQEVILRCVPISNHLYFYWYRQILGQKVEFLVSFYNNEISEKSEIFDDQFSVERPDGSNFTLKIRSTKLEDSAMYFCASSEREGSYNEQFFGPGTRLTVL.

This clone was observed a single time. The chain has TRBV29-1 and TRBJ1-4; 10 bases agree with TRBD1. J gave up 5 bases and V 7 bases, and 4 bases lay outside the gene matches. The germline V gene has CDR1 SQVTM and CDR2 ANQGSEA. This CDR3 has 13 residues. CDR3 sequence: CSARDRGNEKLFF. For the CDR3, the DNA is TGCAGCGCTCGGGACAGGGGAAATGAAAAACTGTTTTTT.

This chain links TRBV6-1 with TRBJ1-5; no clear D gene. Germline CDR1 is MNHNS and CDR2 is SASEGT. The V end lost 2 bases, the J end lost 9 bases, and 11 bases lay between the germline ends. CDR3 length: 13 residues. The CDR3 DNA sequence: TGTGCCAGCAGTGAAAACACGGGGTGGCCCCAGCATTTT. Protein product: CASSENTGWPQHF.

This rearrangement joins TRBV6-6 to TRBJ1-3; D gene unclear. Trimming took 4 bases from V and 0 from J, leaving 4 bases between them. Germline CDR1 is MNHNY and CDR2 is SVGAGI (reference sequence). The CDR3 length is 13 residues. The CDR3 here is CASSSSSGNTIYF. For the CDR3, the DNA is TGTGCCAGCAGTTCTTCCTCTGGAAACACCATATATTTT.

The chain combines TRBV7-2 with TRBJ1-2; 7 bases fit TRBD1. Germline V gives CDR1 SGHTA, CDR2 FQGNSA. This CDR3 is built from 15 residues. V shed 4 bases and J 2 bases; nucleotides not matched to a gene: 7. CDR3 DNA sequence: TGTGCCAGCAGCTCTTCAGGGGGGCTGAACTATGGCTACACCTTC. Protein product: CASSSSGGLNYGYTF.

V gene TRBV7-9 combines with J gene TRBJ2-1; TRBD2 aligns across 10 bases. The CDR3 length is 15 residues. The trim removed 2 bases at V and 8 bases at J, leaving 6 bases unmatched. Germline CDR1 is SEHNR and CDR2 is FQNEAQ (reference sequence). In DNA form, the CDR3 reads TGTGCCAGCAGCTTAACCCTAGCGGGAGTGCATGAGCAGTTCTTC. Amino acids: CASSLTLAGVHEQFF. Variable domain in full (rest from reference TRBV7-9 and TRBJ2-1): DTGVSQNPRHKITKRGQNVTFRCDPISEHNRLYWYRQTLGQGPEFLTYFQNEAQLEKSRLLSDRFSAERPKGSFSTLEIQRTEQGDSAMYLCASSLTLAGVHEQFFGPGTRLTVL.

This chain connects TRBV14 to TRBJ1-3; 7 nucleotides line up with TRBD1. V was pared by 3 bases and J by 4 bases, with 6 bases of the junction left unmatched. This CDR3 has 15 residues. Germline V CDR1 and CDR2: SGHDN, FVKESK. The CDR3 region is CASSQGRGNGNTIYF. The DNA of the CDR3 is TGTGCCAGCAGCCAGGGCAGGGGGAACGGAAACACCATATATTTT. The full variable domain, with the rest looked up from reference TRBV14 and TRBJ1-3, is EAGVTQFPSHSVIEKGQTVTLRCDPISGHDNLYWYRRVMGKEIKFLLHFVKESKQDESGMPNNRFLAERTGGTYSTLKVQPAELEDSGVYFCASSQGRGNGNTIYFGEGSWLTVV.

V is TRBV18 and J is TRBJ2-2; 11 positions match TRBD2. Trimming cost V 0 bases and J 6 bases; bases outside gene matches: 9. There are 18 residues in the CDR3. Germline CDR1 is KGHSH and CDR2 is LQKENI. The CDR3 loop reads CASSPPIVLAGEPGELFF. CDR3 in DNA: TGTGCCAGCTCACCACCGATCGTACTAGCGGGAGAGCCCGGGGAGCTGTTTTTT.

The chain uses TRBV7-2 and TRBJ2-3; tentative D call: TRBD2 (5 bases). The V gene's germline CDR1 is SGHTA and CDR2 FQGNSA. The V gene lost 1 base and the J gene lost 4 bases, with 15 bases spanning the gap. The CDR3 is 16 residues long. In DNA form, the CDR3 reads TGTGCCAGCAGCTTAGGGGTCCGGGGTTTCGCAGATACGCAGTATTTT. Protein sequence: CASSLGVRGFADTQYF.

J is TRBJ2-3 and V is TRBV12-5; TRBD2 matches at 9 bases. The CDR3 consists of 14 residues. Germline V gene data show CDR1 as LGHNT and CDR2 as FRNRAP. Trimming removed 1 base from V and 5 bases from J; junction bases left unmatched: 1. The CDR3 loop is CASGLGTSEDTQYF. In DNA form, the CDR3 reads TGTGCTAGTGGTTTGGGGACTAGCGAAGATACGCAGTATTTT.

This chain links TRBV6-6 with TRBJ2-1, with a weak D call TRBD2 (6 bases). This CDR3 has 13 residues. Germline-derived CDR1 and CDR2 are MNHNY and SVGAGI (reference sequence). Trimming took 4 bases from V and 15 from J, leaving 19 bases between them. CDR3 sequence (DNA): TGTGCCAGCAGTTTACATTGGGGGGAGTACGCGTTCTTC. Its protein product is CASSLHWGEYAFF.

The V gene is TRBV7-9, the J gene TRBJ1-1, with 7 positions matching TRBD1. This CDR3 has 15 amino acids. CDR1 SEHNR and CDR2 FQNEAQ come from the germline V gene (reference sequence). The V gene end was trimmed by 1 base and the J gene end by 4 bases; junction bases not matched to a gene: 6. CDR3 coding DNA: TGTGCCAGCAGCTTAGGACAGGGCACTATCACTGAAGCTTTCTTT. Encoded protein: CASSLGQGTITEAFF. Drawing the rest from reference TRBV7-9 and TRBJ1-1, the complete variable domain is DTGVSQNPRHKITKRGQNVTFRCDPISEHNRLYWYRQTLGQGPEFLTYFQNEAQLEKSRLLSDRFSAERPKGSFSTLEIQRTEQGDSAMYLCASSLGQGTITEAFFGQGTRLTVV.

This sequence joins TRBV29-1 and TRBJ2-1, with TRBD2 identical over 14 bases. Looked up from germline, CDR1 is SQVTM and CDR2 is ANQGSEA. The CDR3 loop spans 16 amino acids. The ends lost 7 bases at V and 9 bases at J; junction bases unmatched: 14. The CDR3 coding sequence is TGCAGCGCCGGATCCCCCGGGACTAGCGGGAGTGGTGAGCAGTTCTTC. Amino acid sequence: CSAGSPGTSGSGEQFF.

This chain connects TRBV11-1 to TRBJ1-2; 8 bases match TRBD1. CDR1 and CDR2 (germline): SGHAT, FQDESV (reference sequence). Trimming removed 2 bases from V and 7 bases from J; junction bases left unmatched: 3. The CDR3 length is 13 residues. As DNA, the CDR3 is TGTGCCAGCAGCTTACGACAGGGGTTTGGCTACACCTTC. Protein sequence: CASSLRQGFGYTF.

The chain has TRBV2 and TRBJ2-1; TRBD2 aligns across 8 bases. CDR1 SNHLY and CDR2 FYNNEI come from the germline V gene. Trimming cost V 8 bases and J 9 bases; bases outside gene matches: 9. The CDR3 spans 13 residues. CDR3 residues: CASAGLGVSEQFF. CDR3 bases: TGTGCCAGCGCGGGACTAGGGGTCAGTGAGCAGTTCTTC.

The chain combines TRBV7-9 with TRBJ2-7, with D unresolved. CDR3 length equals 13 residues. The V and J ends lost 5 bases and 0 bases respectively, with 8 bases between them. Looked up from germline, CDR1 is SEHNR and CDR2 is FQNEAQ (reference sequence). Here the CDR3 reads CASSPPTSYEQYF. The DNA of the CDR3 is TGTGCCAGCAGCCCCCCTACCTCCTACGAGCAGTACTTC. Full variable domain (rest looked up from reference TRBV7-9 and TRBJ2-7): DTGVSQNPRHKITKRGQNVTFRCDPISEHNRLYWYRQTLGQGPEFLTYFQNEAQLEKSRLLSDRFSAERPKGSFSTLEIQRTEQGDSAMYLCASSPPTSYEQYFGPGTRLTVT.